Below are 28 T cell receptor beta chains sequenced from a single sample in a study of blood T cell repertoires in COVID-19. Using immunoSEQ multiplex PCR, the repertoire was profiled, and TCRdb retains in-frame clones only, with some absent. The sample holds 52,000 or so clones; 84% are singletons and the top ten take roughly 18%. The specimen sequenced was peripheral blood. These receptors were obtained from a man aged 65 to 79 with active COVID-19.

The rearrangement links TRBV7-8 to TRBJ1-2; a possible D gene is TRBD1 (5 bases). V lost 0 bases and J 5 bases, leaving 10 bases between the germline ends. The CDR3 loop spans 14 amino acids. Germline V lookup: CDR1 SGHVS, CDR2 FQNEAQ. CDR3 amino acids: CASSLAETAYGYTF. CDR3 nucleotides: TGTGCCAGCAGCTTAGCCGAGACAGCGTATGGCTACACCTTC.

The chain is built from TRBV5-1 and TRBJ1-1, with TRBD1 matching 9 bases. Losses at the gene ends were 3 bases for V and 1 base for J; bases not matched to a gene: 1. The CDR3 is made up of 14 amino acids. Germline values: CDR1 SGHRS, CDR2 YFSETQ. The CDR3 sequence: CASSSDRGNTEAFF. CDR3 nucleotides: TGCGCCAGCAGCTCGGACAGGGGGAACACTGAAGCTTTCTTT.

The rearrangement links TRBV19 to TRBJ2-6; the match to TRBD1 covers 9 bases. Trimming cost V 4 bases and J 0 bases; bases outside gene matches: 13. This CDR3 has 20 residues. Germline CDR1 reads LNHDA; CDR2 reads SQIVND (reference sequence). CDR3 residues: CASSTYPGQGASSGANVLTF. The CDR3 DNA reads TGTGCCAGTAGTACCTATCCGGGACAGGGAGCCAGCTCTGGGGCCAACGTCCTGACTTTC.

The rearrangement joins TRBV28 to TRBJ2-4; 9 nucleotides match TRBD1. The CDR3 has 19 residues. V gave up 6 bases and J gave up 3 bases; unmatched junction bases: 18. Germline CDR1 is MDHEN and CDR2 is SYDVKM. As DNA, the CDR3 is TGTGCCAGCAGCCCTGGACAGGGGAGAGTGACATACGGCAAAAACATTCAGTACTTC. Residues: CASSPGQGRVTYGKNIQYF.

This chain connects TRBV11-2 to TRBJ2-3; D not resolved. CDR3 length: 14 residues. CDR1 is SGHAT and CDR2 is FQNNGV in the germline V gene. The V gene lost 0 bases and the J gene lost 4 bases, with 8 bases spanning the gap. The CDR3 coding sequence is TGTGCCAGCAGCTTAGAGCAACGGTCAGATACGCAGTATTTT. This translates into CASSLEQRSDTQYF.

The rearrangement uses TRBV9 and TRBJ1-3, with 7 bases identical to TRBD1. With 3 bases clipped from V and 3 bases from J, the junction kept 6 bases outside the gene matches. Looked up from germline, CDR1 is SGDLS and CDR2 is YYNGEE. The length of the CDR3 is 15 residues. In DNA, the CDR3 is TGTGCCAGCAGCGCCGACAGGGCTCGTGGAAACACCATATATTTT. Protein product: CASSADRARGNTIYF.

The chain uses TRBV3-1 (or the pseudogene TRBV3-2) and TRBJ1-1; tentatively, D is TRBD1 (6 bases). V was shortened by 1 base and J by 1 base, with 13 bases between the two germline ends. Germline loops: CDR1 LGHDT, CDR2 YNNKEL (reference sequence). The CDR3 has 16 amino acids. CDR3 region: CASSQVSGGRNTEAFF. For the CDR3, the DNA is TGTGCCAGCAGCCAAGTGTCGGGGGGCCGGAACACTGAAGCTTTCTTT.

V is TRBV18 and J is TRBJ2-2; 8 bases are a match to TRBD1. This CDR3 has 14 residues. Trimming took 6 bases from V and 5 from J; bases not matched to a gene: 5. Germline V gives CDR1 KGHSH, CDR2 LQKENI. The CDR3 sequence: CASSQGALTGELFF. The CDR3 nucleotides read TGTGCCAGCTCTCAGGGGGCCTTAACCGGGGAGCTGTTTTTT.

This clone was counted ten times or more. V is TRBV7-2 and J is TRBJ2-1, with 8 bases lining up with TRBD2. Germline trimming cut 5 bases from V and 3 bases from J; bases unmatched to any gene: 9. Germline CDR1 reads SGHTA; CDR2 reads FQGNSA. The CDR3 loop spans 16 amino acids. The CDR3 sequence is CASSPGSSGNYNEQFF. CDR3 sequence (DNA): TGTGCCAGCAGCCCCGGTAGTAGCGGGAACTACAATGAGCAGTTCTTC.

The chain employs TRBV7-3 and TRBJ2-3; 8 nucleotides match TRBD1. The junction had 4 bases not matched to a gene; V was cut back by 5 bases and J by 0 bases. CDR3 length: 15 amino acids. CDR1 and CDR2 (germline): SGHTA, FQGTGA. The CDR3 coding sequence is TGTGCCAGCAGCGCCCGGGACAGGAGCACAGATACGCAGTATTTT. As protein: CASSARDRSTDTQYF.

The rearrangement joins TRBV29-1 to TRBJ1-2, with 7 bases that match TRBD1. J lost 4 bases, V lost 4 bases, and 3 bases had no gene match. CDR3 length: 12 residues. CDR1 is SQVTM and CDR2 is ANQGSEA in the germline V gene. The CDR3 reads CSVAQGGYGYTF. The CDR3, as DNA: TGCAGCGTTGCCCAGGGGGGCTATGGCTACACCTTC.

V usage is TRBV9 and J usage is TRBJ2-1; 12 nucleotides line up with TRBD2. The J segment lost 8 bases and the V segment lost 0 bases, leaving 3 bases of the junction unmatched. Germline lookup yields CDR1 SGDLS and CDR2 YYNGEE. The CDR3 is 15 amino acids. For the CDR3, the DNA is TGTGCCAGCAGCGTAGATCCTAGCGGGAGGGATGAGCAGTTCTTC. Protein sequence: CASSVDPSGRDEQFF.

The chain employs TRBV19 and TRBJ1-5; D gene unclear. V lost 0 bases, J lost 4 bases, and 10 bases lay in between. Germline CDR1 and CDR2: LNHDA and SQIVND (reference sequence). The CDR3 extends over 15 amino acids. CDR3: CASSIDNTNNQPQHF. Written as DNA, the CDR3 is TGTGCCAGTAGTATAGATAACACGAATAATCAGCCCCAGCATTTT.

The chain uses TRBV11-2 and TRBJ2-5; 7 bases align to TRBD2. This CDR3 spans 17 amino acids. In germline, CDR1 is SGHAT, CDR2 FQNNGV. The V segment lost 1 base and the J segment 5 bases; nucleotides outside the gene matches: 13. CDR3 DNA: TGTGCCAGCAGCTTAGTTTCCTTCGGCGGGAGACAGGAGACCCAGTACTTC. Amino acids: CASSLVSFGGRQETQYF.

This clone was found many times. The DNA of the CDR3 is TGCGCCAGCAGCCTCGTCCCGGGACAGGGGGCGCGTGAAGCTTTCTTT. Translation: CASSLVPGQGAREAFF. The chain couples TRBV4-1 to TRBJ1-1; 12 nucleotides align to TRBD1. The germline V gene has CDR1 MGHRA and CDR2 YSYEKL. There are 16 residues in the CDR3. The V and J ends lost 4 bases and 7 bases, in that order; junction bases with no gene match: 10.

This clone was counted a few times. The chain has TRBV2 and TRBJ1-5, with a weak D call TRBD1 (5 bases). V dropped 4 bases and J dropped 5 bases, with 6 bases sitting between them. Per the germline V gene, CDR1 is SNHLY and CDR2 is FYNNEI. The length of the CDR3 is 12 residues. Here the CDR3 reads CASSATDQPQHF. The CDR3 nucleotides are TGTGCCAGCAGTGCGACAGATCAGCCCCAGCATTTT.

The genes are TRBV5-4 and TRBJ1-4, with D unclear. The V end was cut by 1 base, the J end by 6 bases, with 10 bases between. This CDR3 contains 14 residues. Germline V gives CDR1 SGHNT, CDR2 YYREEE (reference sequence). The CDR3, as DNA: TGTGCCAGCAGCTTGTGGGAGAACGATGAAAAACTGTTTTTT. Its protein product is CASSLWENDEKLFF.

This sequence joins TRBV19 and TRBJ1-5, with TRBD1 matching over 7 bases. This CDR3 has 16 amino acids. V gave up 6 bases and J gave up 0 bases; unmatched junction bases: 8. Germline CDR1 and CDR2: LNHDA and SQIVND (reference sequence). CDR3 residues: CASRYGTANSNQPQHF. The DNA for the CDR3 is TGTGCCAGTAGATACGGGACAGCAAATAGCAATCAGCCCCAGCATTTT. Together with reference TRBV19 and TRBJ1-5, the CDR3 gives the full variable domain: DGGITQSPKYLFRKEGQNVTLSCEQNLNHDAMYWYRQDPGQGLRLIYYSQIVNDFQKGDIAEGYSVSREKKESFPLTVTSAQKNPTAFYLCASRYGTANSNQPQHFGDGTRLSIL.

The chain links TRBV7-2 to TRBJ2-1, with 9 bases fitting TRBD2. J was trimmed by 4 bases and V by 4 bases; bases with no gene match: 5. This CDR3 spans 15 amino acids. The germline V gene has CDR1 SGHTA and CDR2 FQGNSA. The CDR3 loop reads CASSSVTSGYNEQFF. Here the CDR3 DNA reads TGTGCCAGCAGCTCGGTCACTAGCGGGTACAATGAGCAGTTCTTC.

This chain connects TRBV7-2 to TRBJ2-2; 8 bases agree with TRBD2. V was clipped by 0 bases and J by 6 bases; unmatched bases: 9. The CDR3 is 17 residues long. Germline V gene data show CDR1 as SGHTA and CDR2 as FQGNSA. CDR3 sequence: CASSLASGSLVAGELFF. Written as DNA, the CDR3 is TGTGCCAGCAGCTTAGCGAGCGGGAGCTTGGTTGCCGGGGAGCTGTTTTTT.

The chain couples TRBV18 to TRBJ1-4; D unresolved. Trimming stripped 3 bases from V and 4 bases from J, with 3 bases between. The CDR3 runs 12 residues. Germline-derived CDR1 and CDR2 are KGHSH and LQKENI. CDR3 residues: CASSPINEKLFF. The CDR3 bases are TGTGCCAGCTCACCCATTAATGAAAAACTGTTTTTT.

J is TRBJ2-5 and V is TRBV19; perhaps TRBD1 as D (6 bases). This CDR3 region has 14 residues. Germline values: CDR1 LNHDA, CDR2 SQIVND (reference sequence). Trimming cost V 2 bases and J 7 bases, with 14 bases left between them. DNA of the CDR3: TGTGCCAGTAGTATACGGGACACTATTGTGACCCAGTACTTC. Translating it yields CASSIRDTIVTQYF.

The CDR3 reads CASTLDRGLNEQYF. The CDR3, as DNA: TGTGCCAGTACACTGGACAGGGGGCTCAACGAGCAGTACTTC. The rearrangement joins TRBV2 to TRBJ2-7; 11 bases map to TRBD1. The V and J ends lost 9 bases and 5 bases, in that order; junction bases with no gene match: 9. Germline V gene sequence: CDR1 SNHLY, CDR2 FYNNEI. The CDR3 runs 14 residues.

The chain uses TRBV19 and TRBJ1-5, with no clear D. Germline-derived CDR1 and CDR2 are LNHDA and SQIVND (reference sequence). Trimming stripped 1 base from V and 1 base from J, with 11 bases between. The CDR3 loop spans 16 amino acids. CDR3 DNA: TGTGCCAGTAGTATAGGGAGGGCCCCGAGCAATCAGCCCCAGCATTTT. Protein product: CASSIGRAPSNQPQHF.

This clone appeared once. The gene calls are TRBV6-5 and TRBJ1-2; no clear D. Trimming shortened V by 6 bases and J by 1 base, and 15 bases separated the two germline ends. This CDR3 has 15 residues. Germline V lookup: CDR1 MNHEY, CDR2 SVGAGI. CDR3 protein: CASRRGKENNYGYTF. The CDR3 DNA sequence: TGTGCCAGCAGGCGGGGAAAGGAGAATAACTATGGCTACACCTTC.

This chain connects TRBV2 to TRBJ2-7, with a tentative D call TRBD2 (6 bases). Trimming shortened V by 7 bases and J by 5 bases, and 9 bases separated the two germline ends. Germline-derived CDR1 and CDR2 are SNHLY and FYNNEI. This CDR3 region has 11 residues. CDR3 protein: CASNGGDEQYF. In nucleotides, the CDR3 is TGTGCCAGCAACGGAGGGGACGAGCAGTACTTC.

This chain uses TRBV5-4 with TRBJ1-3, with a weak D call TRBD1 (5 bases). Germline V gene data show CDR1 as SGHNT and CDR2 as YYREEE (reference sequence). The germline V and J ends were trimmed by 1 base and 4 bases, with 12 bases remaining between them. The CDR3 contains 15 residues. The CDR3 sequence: CASSLPQGGGNTIYF. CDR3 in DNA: TGTGCCAGCAGCTTGCCTCAGGGTGGAGGAAACACCATATATTTT.

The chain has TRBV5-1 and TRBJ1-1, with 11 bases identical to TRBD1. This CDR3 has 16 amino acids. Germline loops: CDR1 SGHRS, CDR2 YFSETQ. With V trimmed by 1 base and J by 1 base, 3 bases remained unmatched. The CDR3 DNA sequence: TGCGCCAGCAGCTTGAACGGACAGGGGGCGAACACTGAAGCTTTCTTT. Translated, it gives CASSLNGQGANTEAFF.